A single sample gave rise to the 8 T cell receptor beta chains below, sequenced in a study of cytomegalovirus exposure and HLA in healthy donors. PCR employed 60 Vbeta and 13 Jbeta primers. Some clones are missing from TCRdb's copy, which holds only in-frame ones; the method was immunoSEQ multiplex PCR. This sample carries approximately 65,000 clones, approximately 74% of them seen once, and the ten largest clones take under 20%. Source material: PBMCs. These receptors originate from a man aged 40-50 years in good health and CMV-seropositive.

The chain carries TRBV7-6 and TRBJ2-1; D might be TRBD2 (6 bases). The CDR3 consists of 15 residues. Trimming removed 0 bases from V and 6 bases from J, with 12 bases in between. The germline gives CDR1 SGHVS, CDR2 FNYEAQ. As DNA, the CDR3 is TGTGCCAGCAGCTTAGCAGGAGGGCGGGTCAATGAGCAGTTCTTC. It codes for CASSLAGGRVNEQFF. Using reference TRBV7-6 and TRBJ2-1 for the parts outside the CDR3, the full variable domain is GAGVSQSPRYKVTKRGQDVALRCDPISGHVSLYWYRQALGQGPEFLTYFNYEAQQDKSGLPNDRFSAERPEGSISTLTIQRTEQRDSAMYRCASSLAGGRVNEQFFGPGTRLTVL.

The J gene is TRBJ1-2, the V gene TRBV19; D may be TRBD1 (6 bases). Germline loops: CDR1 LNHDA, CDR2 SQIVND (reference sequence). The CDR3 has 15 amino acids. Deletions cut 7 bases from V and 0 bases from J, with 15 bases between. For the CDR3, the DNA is TGTGCCAGTAATACAGGGAAAAGGACTAACTATGGCTACACCTTC. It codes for CASNTGKRTNYGYTF.

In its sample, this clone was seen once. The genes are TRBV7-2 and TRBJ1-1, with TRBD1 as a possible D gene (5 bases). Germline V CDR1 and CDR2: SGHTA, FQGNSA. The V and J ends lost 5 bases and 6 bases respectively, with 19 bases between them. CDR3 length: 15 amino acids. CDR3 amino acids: CASSRRGRAVAEAFF. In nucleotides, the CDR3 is TGTGCCAGCAGCCGCCGGGGGAGGGCGGTCGCTGAAGCTTTCTTT.

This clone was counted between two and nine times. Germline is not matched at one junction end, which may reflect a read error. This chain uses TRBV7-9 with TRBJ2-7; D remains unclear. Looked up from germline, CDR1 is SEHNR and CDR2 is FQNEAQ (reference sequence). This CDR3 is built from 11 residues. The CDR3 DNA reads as TGTTCCAGCAGCTCCGACTCCGGGCAGTACTTC. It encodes CSSSSDSGQYF.

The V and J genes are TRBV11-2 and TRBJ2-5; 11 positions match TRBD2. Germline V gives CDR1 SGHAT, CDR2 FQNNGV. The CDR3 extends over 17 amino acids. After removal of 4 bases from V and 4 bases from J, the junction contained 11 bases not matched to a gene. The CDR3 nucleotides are TGTGCCAGCAGCTCAGGAATTGGACTAGCGGGTGGAGAGACCCAGTACTTC. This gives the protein CASSSGIGLAGGETQYF. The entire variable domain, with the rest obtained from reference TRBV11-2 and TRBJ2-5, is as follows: EAGVAQSPRYKIIEKRQSVAFWCNPISGHATLYWYQQILGQGPKLLIQFQNNGVVDDSQLPKDRFSAERLKGVDSTLKIQPAKLEDSAVYLCASSSGIGLAGGETQYFGPGTRLLVL.

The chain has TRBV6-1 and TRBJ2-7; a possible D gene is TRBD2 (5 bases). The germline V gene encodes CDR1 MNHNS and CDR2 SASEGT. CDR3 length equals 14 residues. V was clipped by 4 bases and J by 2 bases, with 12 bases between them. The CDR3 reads CASSVGSGAYEQYF. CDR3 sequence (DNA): TGTGCCAGCAGTGTGGGGAGCGGAGCCTACGAGCAGTACTTC.

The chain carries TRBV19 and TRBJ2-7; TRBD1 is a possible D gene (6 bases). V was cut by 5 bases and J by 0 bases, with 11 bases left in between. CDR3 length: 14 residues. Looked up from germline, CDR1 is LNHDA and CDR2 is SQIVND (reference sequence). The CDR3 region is CASSVGASSYEQYF. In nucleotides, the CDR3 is TGTGCCAGTAGTGTGGGGGCCAGCTCCTACGAGCAGTACTTC. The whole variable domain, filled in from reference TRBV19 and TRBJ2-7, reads DGGITQSPKYLFRKEGQNVTLSCEQNLNHDAMYWYRQDPGQGLRLIYYSQIVNDFQKGDIAEGYSVSREKKESFPLTVTSAQKNPTAFYLCASSVGASSYEQYFGPGTRLTVT.

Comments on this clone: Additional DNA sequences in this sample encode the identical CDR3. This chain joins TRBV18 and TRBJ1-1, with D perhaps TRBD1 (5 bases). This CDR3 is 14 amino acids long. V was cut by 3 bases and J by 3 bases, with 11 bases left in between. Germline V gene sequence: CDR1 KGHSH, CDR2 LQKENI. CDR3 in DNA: TGTGCCAGCTCACCCCAAGGGGTCGACACTGAAGCTTTCTTT. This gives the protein CASSPQGVDTEAFF.